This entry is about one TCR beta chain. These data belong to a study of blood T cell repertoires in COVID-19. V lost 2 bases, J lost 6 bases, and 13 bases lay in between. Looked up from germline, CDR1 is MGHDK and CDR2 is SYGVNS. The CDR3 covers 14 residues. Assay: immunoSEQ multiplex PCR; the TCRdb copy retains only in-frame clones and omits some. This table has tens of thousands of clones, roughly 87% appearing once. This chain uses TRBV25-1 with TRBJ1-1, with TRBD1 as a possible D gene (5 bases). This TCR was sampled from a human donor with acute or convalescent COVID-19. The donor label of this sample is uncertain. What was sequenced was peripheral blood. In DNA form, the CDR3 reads TGTGCCAGCAGTGAAGACAGATCAACCCCTGAAGCTTTCTTT. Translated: CASSEDRSTPEAFF.